The source of this T cell receptor beta chain is a study of blood T cell repertoires in COVID-19. Overall study: Samples taken during acute and convalescent COVID-19 were collected in the United States, Italy and Spain. PBMCs, B-cell-depleted T cells, or T cells were the source of the cDNA or gDNA that made up the material.

In the original workflow: Cell counts per sample came from amplifying reference gene primers. TCRdb's copy holds only in-frame clones and misses some; the assay was immunoSEQ multiplex PCR. Clone size and the V and J calls come from that table; the DNA yielded D and trimming. The repertoire holds over 85,000 clones, with about four fifths as singletons. Germline values: CDR1 PRHDT, CDR2 FYEKMQ (reference sequence). V shed 5 bases and J 5 bases; nucleotides not matched to a gene: 11. The CDR3 is 17 amino acids. Sequencing used peripheral blood. This sequence joins TRBV13 and TRBJ2-1, with 11 positions matching TRBD2. The source is a human donor in a cohort sampled during active COVID-19. Here the CDR3 reads CASSTYSGLAVDNEQFF. The CDR3, as DNA: TGTGCCAGCAGCACCTATTCGGGACTAGCGGTGGACAATGAGCAGTTCTTC.